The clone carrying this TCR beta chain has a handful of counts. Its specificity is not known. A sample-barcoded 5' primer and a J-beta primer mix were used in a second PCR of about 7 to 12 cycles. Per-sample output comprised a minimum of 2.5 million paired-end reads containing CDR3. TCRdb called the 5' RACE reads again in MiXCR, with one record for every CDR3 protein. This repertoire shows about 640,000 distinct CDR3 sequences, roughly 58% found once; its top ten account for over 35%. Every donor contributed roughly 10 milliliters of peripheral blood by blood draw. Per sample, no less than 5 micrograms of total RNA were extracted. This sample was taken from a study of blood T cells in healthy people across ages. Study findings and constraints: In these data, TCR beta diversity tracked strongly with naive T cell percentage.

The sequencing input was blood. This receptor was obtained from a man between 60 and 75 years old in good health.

CDR3 in DNA: TGCAGTGCTAGAGATGTTTTTGCGGCCCAGGGTGGGGCCAACGTCCTGACTTTC. Its translation: CSARDVFAAQGGANVLTF. The chain uses TRBV20-1 and TRBJ2-6; D is possibly TRBD1 (5 bases). V lost 0 bases and J lost 3, with 18 bases in between. Germline V gene lookup returns CDR1 DFQATT and CDR2 SNEGSKA (reference sequence). This CDR3 contains 18 residues.